One sample yielded the 3 T cell receptor beta chains listed below, sequenced in a study of CD8 T cells in ankylosing spondylitis. TCRdb re-called the 5' RACE reads with MiXCR, one entry per CDR3 protein. The sample includes just over 350,000 distinct CDR3 sequences, around 20% of them seen just once. Sequencing was done on a sample of blood, either unsorted or a sorted T cell fraction (not recorded which). Source of these receptors: a male donor with ankylosing spondylitis or in good health (not recorded which).

This rearrangement joins TRBV28 to TRBJ1-2; D is perhaps TRBD1 (6 bases). The CDR3 runs 14 residues. V lost 3 bases, J lost 7 bases, and 15 bases lay in between. Germline lookup yields CDR1 MDHEN and CDR2 SYDVKM. This CDR3 reads CASSFVGTILGYTF. The CDR3 DNA reads as TGTGCCAGCAGTTTCGTCGGGACAATCCTTGGCTACACCTTC.

This clonotype was recorded a few times. The chain joins TRBV10-3 to TRBJ1-4, with D maybe TRBD1 (6 bases). Germline CDR1 and CDR2: ENHRY and SYGVKD. V was shortened by 0 bases and J by 8 bases, with 10 bases between the two germline ends. The CDR3 contains 14 residues. The CDR3 reads CAISESDRREKLFF. The CDR3 bases are TGTGCCATCAGTGAGTCGGACAGAAGGGAAAAACTGTTTTTT.

This clonotype was seen a handful of times. This rearrangement joins TRBV20-1 to TRBJ2-4; D call uncertain. The CDR3 extends over 16 amino acids. Germline assignment: CDR1 DFQATT and CDR2 SNEGSKA (reference sequence). The CDR3 region has the DNA TGCAAGGTCCCCTTCCGTGAGGTGGGGACCAAAAACATTCAGTACTTC. It codes for CKVPFREVGTKNIQYF.